This TCR beta chain was identified in a study of cytomegalovirus exposure and HLA in healthy donors. V lost 6 bases and J lost 6; bases outside the gene matches: 10. The CDR3 sequence is 15 residues long. Germline CDR1 is MDHEN and CDR2 is SYDVKM. The PCR made use of 60 Vbeta and 13 Jbeta primers. Clones were read by immunoSEQ multiplex PCR, and TCRdb kept only the in-frame ones, dropping some. The sample lists fewer than 250,000 clones; about 80% were seen once. This clone was seen a few times. Its specificity is not known. Study results and limitations: CMV serostatus alone was available as immune exposure information.

The chain has TRBV28 and TRBJ1-5; TRBD1 matches 8 bases. Specimen: PBMCs. The clonotype originates from a man aged 18 to 30 in good health and CMV-seronegative. CDR3 bases: TGTGCCAGCAGCCCAGCAGGGGGCTATCCTCAGCCCCAGCATTTT. It specifies CASSPAGGYPQPQHF.